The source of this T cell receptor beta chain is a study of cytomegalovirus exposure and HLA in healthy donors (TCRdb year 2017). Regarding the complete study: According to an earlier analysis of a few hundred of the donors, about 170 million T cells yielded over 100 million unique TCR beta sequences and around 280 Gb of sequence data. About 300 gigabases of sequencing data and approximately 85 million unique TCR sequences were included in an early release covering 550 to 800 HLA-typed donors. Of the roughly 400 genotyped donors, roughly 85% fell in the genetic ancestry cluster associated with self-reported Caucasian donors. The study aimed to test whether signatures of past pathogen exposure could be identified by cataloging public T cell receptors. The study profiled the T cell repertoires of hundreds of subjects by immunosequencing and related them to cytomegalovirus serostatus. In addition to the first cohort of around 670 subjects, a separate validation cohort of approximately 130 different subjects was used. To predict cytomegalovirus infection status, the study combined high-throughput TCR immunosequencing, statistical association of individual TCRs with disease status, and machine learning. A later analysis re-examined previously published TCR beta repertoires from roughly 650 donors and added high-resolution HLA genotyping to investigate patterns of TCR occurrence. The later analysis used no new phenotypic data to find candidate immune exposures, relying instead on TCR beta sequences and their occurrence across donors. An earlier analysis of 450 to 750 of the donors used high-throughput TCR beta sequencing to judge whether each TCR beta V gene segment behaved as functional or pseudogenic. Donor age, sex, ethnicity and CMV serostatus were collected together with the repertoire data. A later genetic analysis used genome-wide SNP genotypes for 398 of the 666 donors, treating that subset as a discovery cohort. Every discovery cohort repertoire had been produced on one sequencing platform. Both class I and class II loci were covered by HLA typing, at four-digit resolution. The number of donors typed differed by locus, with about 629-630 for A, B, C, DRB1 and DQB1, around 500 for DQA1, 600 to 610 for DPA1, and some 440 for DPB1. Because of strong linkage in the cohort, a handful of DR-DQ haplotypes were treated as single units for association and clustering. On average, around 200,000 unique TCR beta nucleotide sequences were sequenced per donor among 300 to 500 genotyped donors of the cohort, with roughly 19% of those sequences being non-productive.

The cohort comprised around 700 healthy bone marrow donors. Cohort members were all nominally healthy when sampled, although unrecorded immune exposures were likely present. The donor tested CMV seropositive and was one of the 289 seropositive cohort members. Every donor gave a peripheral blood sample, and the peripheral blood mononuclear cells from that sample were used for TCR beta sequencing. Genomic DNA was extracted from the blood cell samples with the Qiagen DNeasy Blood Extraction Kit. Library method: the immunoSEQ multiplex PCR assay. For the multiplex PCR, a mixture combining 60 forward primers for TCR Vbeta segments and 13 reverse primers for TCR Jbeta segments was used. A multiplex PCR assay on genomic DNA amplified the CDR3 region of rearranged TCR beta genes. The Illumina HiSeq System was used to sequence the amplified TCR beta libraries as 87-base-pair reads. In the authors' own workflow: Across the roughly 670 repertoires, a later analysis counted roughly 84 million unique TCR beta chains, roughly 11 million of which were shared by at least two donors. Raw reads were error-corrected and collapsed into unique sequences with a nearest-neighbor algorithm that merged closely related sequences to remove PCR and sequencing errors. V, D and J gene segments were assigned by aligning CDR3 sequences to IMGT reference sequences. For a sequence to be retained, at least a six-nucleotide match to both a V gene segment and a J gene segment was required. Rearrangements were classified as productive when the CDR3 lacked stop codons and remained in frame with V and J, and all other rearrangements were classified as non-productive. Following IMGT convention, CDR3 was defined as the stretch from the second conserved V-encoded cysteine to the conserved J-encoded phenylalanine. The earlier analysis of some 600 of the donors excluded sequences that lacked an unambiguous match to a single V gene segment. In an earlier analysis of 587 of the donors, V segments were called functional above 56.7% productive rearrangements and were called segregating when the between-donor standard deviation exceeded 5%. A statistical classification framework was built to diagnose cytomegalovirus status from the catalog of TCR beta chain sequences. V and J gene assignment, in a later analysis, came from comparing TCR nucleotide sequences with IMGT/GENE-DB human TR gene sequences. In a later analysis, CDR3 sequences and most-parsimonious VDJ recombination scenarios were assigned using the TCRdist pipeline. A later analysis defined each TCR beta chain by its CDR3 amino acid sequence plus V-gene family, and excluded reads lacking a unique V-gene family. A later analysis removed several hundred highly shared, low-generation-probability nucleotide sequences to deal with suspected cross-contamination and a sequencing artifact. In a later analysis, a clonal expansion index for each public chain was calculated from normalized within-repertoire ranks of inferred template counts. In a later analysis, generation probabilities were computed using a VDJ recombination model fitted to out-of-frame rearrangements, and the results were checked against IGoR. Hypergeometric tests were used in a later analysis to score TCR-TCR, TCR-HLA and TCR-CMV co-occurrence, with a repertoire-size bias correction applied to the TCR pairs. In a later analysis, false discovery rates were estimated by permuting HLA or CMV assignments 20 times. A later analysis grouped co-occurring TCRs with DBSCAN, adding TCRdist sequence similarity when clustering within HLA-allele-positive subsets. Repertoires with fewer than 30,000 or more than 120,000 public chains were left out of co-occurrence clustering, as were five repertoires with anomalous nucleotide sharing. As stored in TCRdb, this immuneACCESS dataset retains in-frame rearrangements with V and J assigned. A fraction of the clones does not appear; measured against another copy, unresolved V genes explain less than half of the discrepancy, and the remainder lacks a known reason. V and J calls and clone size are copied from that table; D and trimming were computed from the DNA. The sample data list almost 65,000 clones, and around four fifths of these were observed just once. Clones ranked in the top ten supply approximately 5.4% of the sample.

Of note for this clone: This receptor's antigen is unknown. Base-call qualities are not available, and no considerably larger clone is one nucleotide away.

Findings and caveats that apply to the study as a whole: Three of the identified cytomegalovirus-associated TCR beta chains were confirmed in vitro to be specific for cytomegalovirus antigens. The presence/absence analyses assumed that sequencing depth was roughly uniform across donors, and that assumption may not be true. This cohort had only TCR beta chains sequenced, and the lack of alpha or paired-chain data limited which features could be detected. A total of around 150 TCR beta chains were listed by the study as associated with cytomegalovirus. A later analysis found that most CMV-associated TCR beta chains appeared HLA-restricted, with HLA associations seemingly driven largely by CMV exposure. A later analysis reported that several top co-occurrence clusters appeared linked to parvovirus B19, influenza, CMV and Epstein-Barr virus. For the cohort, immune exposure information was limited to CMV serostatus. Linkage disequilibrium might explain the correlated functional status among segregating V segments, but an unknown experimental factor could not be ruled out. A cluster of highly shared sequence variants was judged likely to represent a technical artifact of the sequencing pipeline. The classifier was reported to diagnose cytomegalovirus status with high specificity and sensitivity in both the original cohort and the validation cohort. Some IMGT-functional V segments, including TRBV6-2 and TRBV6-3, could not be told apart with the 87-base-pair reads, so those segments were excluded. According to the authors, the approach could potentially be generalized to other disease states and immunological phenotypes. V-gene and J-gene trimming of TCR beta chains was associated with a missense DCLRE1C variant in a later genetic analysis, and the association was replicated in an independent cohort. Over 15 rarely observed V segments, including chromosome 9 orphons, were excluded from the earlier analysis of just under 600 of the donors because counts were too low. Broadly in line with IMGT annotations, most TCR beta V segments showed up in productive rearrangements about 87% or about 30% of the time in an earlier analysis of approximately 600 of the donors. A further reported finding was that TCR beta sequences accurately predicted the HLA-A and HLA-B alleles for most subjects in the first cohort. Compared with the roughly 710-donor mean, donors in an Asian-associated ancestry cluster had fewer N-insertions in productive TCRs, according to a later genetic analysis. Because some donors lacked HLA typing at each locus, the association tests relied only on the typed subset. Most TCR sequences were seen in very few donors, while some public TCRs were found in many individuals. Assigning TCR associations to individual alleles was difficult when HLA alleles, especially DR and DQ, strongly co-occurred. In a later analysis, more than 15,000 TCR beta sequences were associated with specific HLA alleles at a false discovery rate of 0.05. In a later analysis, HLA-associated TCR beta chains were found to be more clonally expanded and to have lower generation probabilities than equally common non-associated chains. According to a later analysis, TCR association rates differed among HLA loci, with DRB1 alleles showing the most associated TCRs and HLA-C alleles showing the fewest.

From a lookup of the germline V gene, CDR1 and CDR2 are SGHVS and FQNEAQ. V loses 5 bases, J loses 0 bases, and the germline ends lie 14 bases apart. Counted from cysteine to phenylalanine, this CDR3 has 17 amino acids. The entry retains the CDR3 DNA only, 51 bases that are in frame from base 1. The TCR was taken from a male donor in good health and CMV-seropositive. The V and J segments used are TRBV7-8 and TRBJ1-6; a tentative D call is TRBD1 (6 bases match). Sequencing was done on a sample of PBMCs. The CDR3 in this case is CASSLTGTSSYNSPLHF. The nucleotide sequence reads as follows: TGTGCCAGCAGCCTAACAGGGACGAGCTCCTATAATTCACCCCTCCACTTT.